This entry concerns a single T cell receptor beta chain. Its matching antigen is unknown. The data were obtained in a study of shared clonotypes between healthy human individuals. Into CD45RA+ naive and CD45RA-negative memory subsets, the CD4+ cells were split. TCRdb keeps only in-frame clones here, not all; method: immunoSEQ multiplex PCR. Of hundreds of thousands of clones in the sample, about 74% were seen once. Study-wide points: Read depth was anticipated to influence clonotype sharing among donors.

After removal of 0 bases from V and 8 bases from J, the junction contained 2 bases not matched to a gene. The CDR3 covers 13 residues. CDR1 SGDLS and CDR2 YYNGEE come from the germline V gene. The receptor's source is a woman aged 30 to 39 in good health. Specimen: memory CD4+ T cells sorted from blood. The sample's subset: CD45RA-negative fraction. This chain uses TRBV9 with TRBJ2-1, with 7 positions matching TRBD2. The CDR3 coding sequence is TGTGCCAGCAGCGTAGAACGGGGGGATGAGCAGTTCTTC. Protein: CASSVERGDEQFF.